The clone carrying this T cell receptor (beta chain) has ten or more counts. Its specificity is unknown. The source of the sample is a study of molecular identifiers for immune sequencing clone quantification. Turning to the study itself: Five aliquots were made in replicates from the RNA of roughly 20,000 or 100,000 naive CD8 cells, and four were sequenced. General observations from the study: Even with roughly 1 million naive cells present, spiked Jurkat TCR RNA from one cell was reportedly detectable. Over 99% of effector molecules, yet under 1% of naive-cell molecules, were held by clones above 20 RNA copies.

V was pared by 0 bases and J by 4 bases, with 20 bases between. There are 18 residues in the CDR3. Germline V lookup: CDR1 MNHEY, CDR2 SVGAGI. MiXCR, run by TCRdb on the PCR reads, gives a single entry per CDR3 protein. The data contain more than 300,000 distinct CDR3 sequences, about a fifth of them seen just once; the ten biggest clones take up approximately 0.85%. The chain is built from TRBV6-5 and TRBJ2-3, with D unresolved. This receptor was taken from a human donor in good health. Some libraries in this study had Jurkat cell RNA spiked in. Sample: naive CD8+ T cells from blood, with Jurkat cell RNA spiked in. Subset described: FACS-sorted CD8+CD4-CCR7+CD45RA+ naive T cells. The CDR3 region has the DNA TGTGCCAGCAGTTACTCGACGGTGGCCTCCGCTGCATCAGATACGCAGTATTTT. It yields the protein CASSYSTVASAASDTQYF.